The source of this T cell receptor beta chain is a study of regulatory T cells in long-lasting Graves disease. CDR3 size: 13 residues. Germline V gives CDR1 LGHDT, CDR2 YNNKEL (reference sequence). V lost 6 bases, J lost 4 bases, and 12 bases lay in between. Arm-PCR of CDR3 regions with iRepertoire HTBI primers generated TCR beta libraries. TCRdb redid the calling of the multiplex PCR reads with MiXCR, one entry per CDR3 protein. The profile shows 680,000 or so distinct CDR3 sequences, roughly 15% of them singletons. Study observations and caveats: Comparison showed that persistent patients shared more public clonotypes (roughly 2,700) than new patients (about 970). Less diverse TCR repertoires were seen in persistent Graves' patients than in newly diagnosed ones.

This clonotype was seen a handful of times. Antigen specificity is unknown. Time point meaning: newly diagnosed GD, antithyroid drugs for less than 3 months. PBMC RNA was the source of the TCR library. The data also belong to a second study, concerning T cells in Graves' hyperthyroidism and ophthalmopathy. This second report adds: Most thyroid clonotypes expanded above 0.001 were also detected in blood.

Sequences were derived from peripheral blood mononuclear cells (PBMCs), sampled at new diagnosis, from a patient treated with antithyroid drugs. This rearrangement joins TRBV3-1 to TRBJ1-1; possible D gene TRBD1, 6 bases. This receptor was obtained from a woman aged 25 to 39 with Graves disease. The chain's CDR3 is CASSRTTGTEAFF. The CDR3 DNA follows: TGTGCCAGCAGTCGGACGACAGGCACTGAAGCTTTCTTT.